The subject of this entry is one TCR beta chain. Measured with immunoSEQ multiplex PCR; TCRdb has only the in-frame clones, and not every one. The sample includes some 350,000 clones, around 90% of them seen just once. The data belong to a study of blood T cell repertoires in COVID-19. This CDR3 is 15 amino acids long. The germline V gene has CDR1 LNHDA and CDR2 SQIVND (reference sequence). Between the trimmed V and J ends, which lost 7 bases and 4 bases, there was a span of 19 bases. This clonotype was sampled from a man younger than 35 with active or convalescent COVID-19. The chain joins TRBV19 to TRBJ1-2; TRBD1 might be the D (6 bases). The material sequenced was peripheral blood. As DNA, the CDR3 is TGTGCCAGTACCGACCCCCACAGGGTCCTCTATGGCTACACCTTC. This codes for CASTDPHRVLYGYTF.